These 3 T cell receptor beta chains were all obtained from the same sample, sequenced in a study of identical twins. TCRdb processed the 5' RACE reads anew with MiXCR; each CDR3 protein has one entry. Found here are a few hundred thousand distinct CDR3 sequences, about 8.1% of them singletons; the top ten hold less than 2.5%. The sample also formed part of further work on yellow fever vaccine responses in identical twins.

Specimen: memory (CD45RO+) T cells sorted from blood. These receptor sequences come from a woman in her late teens or twenties in good health.

This clonotype was seen a handful of times. This rearrangement joins TRBV5-8 to TRBJ1-5; D call uncertain. Trimming took 5 bases from V and 4 from J, leaving 10 bases between them. The CDR3 spans 13 residues. In germline, CDR1 is SGHTS, CDR2 YDEGEE. CDR3 protein: CASSPIPNQPQHF. CDR3 in DNA: TGTGCCAGCAGTCCCATACCTAATCAGCCCCAGCATTTT.

This clonotype was observed many times. V and J are TRBV12-3 or TRBV12-4 and TRBJ1-2, with a tentative D call TRBD1 (5 bases). Between the trimmed V and J ends, which lost 5 bases and 1 base, there was a span of 11 bases. This CDR3 spans 14 amino acids. CDR3 in DNA: TGTGCCAGCAGTCCGGGACTGAATAACTATGGCTACACCTTC. Its protein is CASSPGLNNYGYTF.

This rearrangement joins TRBV7-3 to TRBJ2-2; TRBD1 or TRBD2 may be the D gene (5 bases each). V lost 1 base to trimming and J lost 6 bases, with 9 bases between them. This CDR3 has 14 residues. The germline V gene has CDR1 SGHTA and CDR2 FQGTGA. The CDR3 loop is CASSLSGGSGELFF. CDR3 sequence (DNA): TGTGCCAGCAGCTTAAGTGGGGGTTCCGGGGAGCTGTTTTTT.